These T cell receptor beta chains were read from a single sample in a study of blood T cell repertoires in COVID-19. Libraries were prepared by immunoSEQ multiplex PCR; TCRdb keeps only in-frame clonotypes and omits some of them. The table has 200,000 to 250,000 clones, 81% seen once. The sample consisted of PBMCs or T cells enriched from blood (not recorded which). These receptors were taken from a woman between 45 and 65 years old with acute COVID-19. The CDR3 runs from the conserved cysteine through the conserved F or W. A D gene is named only where the DNA matches it firmly. Expanded clones are given a class, and other clones once, few, many or no size at all.

J: TRBJ1-1; V: TRBV6-5; D: .; size: .; CDR3: CASSYRGQGTEAFF; DNA: TGTGCCAGCAGTTATCGTGGGCAGGGCACTGAAGCTTTCTTT
J: TRBJ1-1; V: TRBV3-1/TRBV3-2; D: .; size: .; CDR3: CASSQDTRGAVNTEAFF; DNA: TGTGCCAGCAGCCAAGATACAAGGGGCGCAGTGAACACTGAAGCTTTCTTT
J: TRBJ2-3; V: TRBV29-1; D: TRBD1; size: .; CDR3: CSAQTGGYGTDTQYF; DNA: TGCAGCGCCCAAACAGGGGGCTACGGCACAGATACGCAGTATTTT
J: TRBJ2-7; V: TRBV12-3/TRBV12-4; D: .; size: .; CDR3: CASLRIGDYEQYF; DNA: TGTGCCAGCCTCCGCATAGGAGATTACGAGCAGTACTTC
J: TRBJ2-7; V: TRBV4-1; D: TRBD2; size: .; CDR3: CASSQGQRGDYEQYF; DNA: TGCGCCAGCAGCCAAGGGCAGCGGGGGGATTACGAGCAGTACTTC
J: TRBJ2-5; V: TRBV2; D: TRBD2; size: .; CDR3: CASSEGLAGGLETQYF; DNA: TGTGCCAGCAGTGAAGGGTTAGCGGGGGGATTGGAGACCCAGTACTTC
J: TRBJ2-3; V: TRBV7-2; D: TRBD1; size: once; CDR3: CASSLGDRGPTDTQYF; DNA: TGTGCCAGCAGCTTGGGGGACAGGGGCCCCACAGATACGCAGTATTTT
J: TRBJ1-5; V: TRBV18; D: .; size: .; CDR3: CASSPGIQVNQPQHF; DNA: TGTGCCAGCTCACCCGGGATCCAGGTAAATCAGCCCCAGCATTTT
J: TRBJ1-4; V: TRBV5-1; D: TRBD1; size: .; CDR3: CASSPRTGDEKLFF; DNA: TGCGCCAGCAGCCCACGGACAGGGGATGAAAAACTGTTTTTT
J: TRBJ1-5; V: TRBV12-3/TRBV12-4; D: .; size: .; CDR3: CASSFSEDQPQHF; DNA: TGTGCCAGCAGTTTTTCCGAGGATCAGCCCCAGCATTTT
J: TRBJ2-2; V: TRBV7-2; D: TRBD1; size: .; CDR3: CASSPEGQGATGELFF; DNA: TGTGCCAGCAGCCCCGAGGGACAGGGGGCTACCGGGGAGCTGTTTTTT
J: TRBJ1-5; V: TRBV9; D: .; size: few; CDR3: CASSKTQVNQPQHF; DNA: TGTGCCAGCAGCAAAACTCAGGTCAATCAGCCCCAGCATTTT
J: TRBJ1-6; V: TRBV20-1; D: .; size: .; CDR3: CSASGTAIPLHF; DNA: TGCAGTGCTAGTGGTACAGCTATACCCCTCCACTTT
J: TRBJ2-5; V: TRBV4-1; D: .; size: .; CDR3: CASSQDRYRGQETQYF; DNA: TGCGCCAGCAGCCAAGATCGGTACCGCGGACAAGAGACCCAGTACTTC
J: TRBJ1-2; V: TRBV18; D: TRBD1; size: .; CDR3: CASSQQGASLDGYTF; DNA: TGTGCCAGCTCACAGCAGGGGGCCTCTCTTGATGGCTACACCTTC
J: TRBJ2-5; V: TRBV7-9; D: .; size: .; CDR3: CASVRGVGETQYF; DNA: TGTGCCAGCGTCCGGGGTGTAGGGGAGACCCAGTACTTC
J: TRBJ2-5; V: TRBV27; D: .; size: once; CDR3: CASSPGFRGGQYF; DNA: TGTGCCAGCAGTCCGGGATTTAGAGGGGGCCAGTACTTC
J: TRBJ1-5; V: TRBV9; D: .; size: many; CDR3: CASSTGPTVNQPQHF; DNA: TGTGCCAGCAGCACCGGCCCGACAGTCAATCAGCCCCAGCATTTT
J: TRBJ2-5; V: TRBV7-2; D: .; size: .; CDR3: CASSLGTGRETQYF; DNA: TGTGCCAGCAGCTTAGGTACAGGCAGAGAGACCCAGTACTTC
J: TRBJ2-7; V: TRBV5-5; D: TRBD2; size: .; CDR3: CASTSQRGSYEQYF; DNA: TGTGCCAGCACCTCCCAGCGGGGCTCCTACGAGCAGTACTTC
J: TRBJ2-7; V: TRBV18; D: TRBD1; size: .; CDR3: CASSPASRDRGRSEQYF; DNA: TGTGCCAGCTCACCAGCATCTCGGGACAGGGGAAGGTCCGAGCAGTACTTC
J: TRBJ1-2; V: TRBV7-2; D: .; size: .; CDR3: CASRLGGTEYGYTF; DNA: TGTGCCAGCAGGCTTGGGGGGACCGAGTATGGCTACACCTTC
J: TRBJ1-4; V: TRBV7-2; D: .; size: .; CDR3: CASSLAVTENEKLFF; DNA: TGTGCCAGCAGCTTGGCGGTTACGGAGAATGAAAAACTGTTTTTT
J: TRBJ1-6; V: TRBV28; D: TRBD1; size: .; CDR3: CASSPLTTGEHSPLHF; DNA: TGTGCCAGCAGTCCCCTTACTACAGGGGAACATTCACCCCTCCACTTT
J: TRBJ1-5; V: TRBV19; D: .; size: .; CDR3: CATTGSNQPQHF; DNA: TGTGCCACTACAGGGAGCAATCAGCCCCAGCATTTT
J: TRBJ2-1; V: TRBV7-3; D: TRBD2; size: .; CDR3: CASSFGTSGRNEQFF; DNA: TGTGCCAGCAGCTTCGGGACTAGCGGGAGAAATGAGCAGTTCTTC
J: TRBJ1-5; V: TRBV6-5; D: .; size: .; CDR3: CASSWDTGSPQHF; DNA: TGTGCCAGCAGTTGGGACACGGGTTCTCCCCAGCATTTT
J: TRBJ2-4; V: TRBV7-3; D: .; size: .; CDR3: CASSQRGAGNIQYF; DNA: TGTGCCAGCAGCCAAAGGGGTGCCGGGAACATTCAGTACTTC
J: TRBJ1-5; V: TRBV6-1; D: TRBD1; size: .; CDR3: CASSERSGGQGVWPPQHF; DNA: TGTGCCAGCAGTGAAAGAAGTGGGGGACAGGGAGTCTGGCCGCCCCAGCATTTT
J: TRBJ1-2; V: TRBV7-9; D: TRBD1; size: .; CDR3: CASSSPGQGAQGYTF; DNA: TGTGCCAGCAGCTCCCCGGGACAGGGGGCGCAAGGCTACACCTTC
J: TRBJ2-7; V: TRBV7-2; D: TRBD2; size: .; CDR3: CASSSGLAGNYEQYF; DNA: TGTGCCAGCAGCTCGGGACTAGCGGGCAACTACGAGCAGTACTTC
J: TRBJ1-2; V: TRBV10-3; D: .; size: .; CDR3: CAISEGALSNYGYTF; DNA: TGTGCCATCAGTGAAGGAGCTCTTTCTAACTATGGCTACACCTTC
J: TRBJ1-3; V: TRBV28; D: .; size: .; CDR3: CASSPGHLGNTIYF; DNA: TGTGCCAGCAGCCCGGGACATTTAGGAAACACCATATATTTT
J: TRBJ1-2; V: TRBV20-1; D: .; size: .; CDR3: CSAADSLGYTF; DNA: TGCAGTGCCGCGGACAGCCTAGGCTACACCTTC
J: TRBJ1-4; V: TRBV6-5; D: TRBD1; size: .; CDR3: CASSRRQGEKLFF; DNA: TGTGCCAGCAGCCGACGACAGGGGGAAAAACTGTTTTTT
J: TRBJ1-1; V: TRBV4-3; D: .; size: .; CDR3: CASSQAIGSTEAFF; DNA: TGCGCCAGCAGCCAAGCTATCGGGTCCACTGAAGCTTTCTTT
J: TRBJ2-5; V: TRBV19; D: TRBD1; size: .; CDR3: CASSIIPTGKETQYF; DNA: TGTGCCAGTAGTATTATCCCGACAGGGAAAGAGACCCAGTACTTC
J: TRBJ2-3; V: TRBV24-1; D: .; size: .; CDR3: CATSDNARGSTDTQYF; DNA: TGTGCCACCAGTGATAATGCTCGCGGCAGCACAGATACGCAGTATTTT
J: TRBJ2-7; V: TRBV5-1; D: TRBD1; size: .; CDR3: CASRSGTVTYEQYF; DNA: TGCGCCAGCAGGTCCGGGACAGTAACCTACGAGCAGTACTTC
J: TRBJ1-2; V: TRBV6-2/TRBV6-3; D: .; size: .; CDR3: CASSRTGNYGYTF; DNA: TGTGCCAGCAGCCGGACGGGAAACTATGGCTACACCTTC
J: TRBJ2-1; V: TRBV5-6; D: TRBD1; size: .; CDR3: CASSWGQGAYNEQFF; DNA: TGTGCCAGCAGCTGGGGACAGGGGGCTTACAATGAGCAGTTCTTC
J: TRBJ2-3; V: TRBV18; D: .; size: .; CDR3: CASSPPGPDTQYF; DNA: TGTGCCAGCTCACCCCCAGGGCCAGATACGCAGTATTTT
J: TRBJ2-7; V: TRBV28; D: TRBD2; size: .; CDR3: CASSYGLAYEQYF; DNA: TGTGCCAGCAGTTACGGACTAGCATACGAGCAGTACTTC
J: TRBJ2-4; V: TRBV10-3; D: TRBD2; size: few; CDR3: CAISESAGLAENIQYF; DNA: TGTGCCATCAGTGAGTCCGCGGGACTAGCGGAAAACATTCAGTACTTC
J: TRBJ2-3; V: TRBV2; D: TRBD2; size: .; CDR3: CASSGGLAGLDTQYF; DNA: TGTGCCAGCAGTGGTGGACTAGCGGGATTAGATACGCAGTATTTT
J: TRBJ2-7; V: TRBV11-1; D: TRBD2; size: few; CDR3: CASSGLAGVSYEQYF; DNA: TGTGCCAGCAGCGGACTAGCGGGAGTCTCCTACGAGCAGTACTTC
J: TRBJ2-7; V: TRBV7-2; D: TRBD1; size: once; CDR3: CASSLGQGATYEQYF; DNA: TGTGCCAGCAGCTTAGGGCAGGGGGCCACCTACGAGCAGTACTTC
J: TRBJ2-7; V: TRBV2; D: .; size: .; CDR3: CASSRLAYEQYF; DNA: TGTGCCAGCAGCAGACTCGCCTACGAGCAGTACTTC